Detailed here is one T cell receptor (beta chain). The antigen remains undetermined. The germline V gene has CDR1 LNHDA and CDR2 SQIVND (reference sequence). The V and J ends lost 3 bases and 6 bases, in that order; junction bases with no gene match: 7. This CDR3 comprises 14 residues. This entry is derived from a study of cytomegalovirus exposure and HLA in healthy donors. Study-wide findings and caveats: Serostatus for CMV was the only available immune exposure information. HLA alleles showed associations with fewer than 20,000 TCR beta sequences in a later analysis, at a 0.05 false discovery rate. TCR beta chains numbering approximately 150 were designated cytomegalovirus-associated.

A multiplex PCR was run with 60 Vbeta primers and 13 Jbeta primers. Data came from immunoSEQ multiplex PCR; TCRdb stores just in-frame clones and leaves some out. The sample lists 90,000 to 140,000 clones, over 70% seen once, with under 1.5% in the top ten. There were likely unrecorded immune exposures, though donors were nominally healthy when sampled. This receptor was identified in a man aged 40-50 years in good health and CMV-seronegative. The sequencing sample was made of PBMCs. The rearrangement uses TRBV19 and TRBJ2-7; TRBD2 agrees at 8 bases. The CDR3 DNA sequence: TGTGCCAGTAGTATTAGCGGGAAGTGTTGCGAGCAGTACTTC. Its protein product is CASSISGKCCEQYF.